The clone carrying this T cell receptor beta chain was detected only a few times. The antigen remains undetermined. The CDR3 covers 14 residues. The V gene lost 1 base and the J gene lost 5 bases, with 12 bases spanning the gap. CDR1 and CDR2 from the germline V gene are SGHRS and YFSETQ. This entry is derived from a study of response to subunit inactivated influenza vaccine. General study findings and limits: With each seasonal influenza vaccination, the authors suggested, few new T cells are recruited.

TCRdb recomputed calls from the RT-PCR reads with MiXCR, one row per CDR3 protein. The table includes about 190,000 distinct CDR3 sequences, approximately 15% detected once. This receptor was taken from a man aged 45-65 years who received an inactivated influenza vaccine. The V call is TRBV5-1, the J call TRBJ1-2, with TRBD1 as a possible D gene (6 bases). The input for sequencing was CD8+ T cells sorted from PBMCs, taken around 5 days after vaccination. The CDR3 sequence: CASSLYQGFYGYTF. CDR3 sequence (DNA): TGCGCCAGCAGCTTGTATCAGGGGTTTTATGGCTACACCTTC.